This entry is about one TCR beta chain. Its antigen is unidentified. This specimen comes from a study of vaccination and CD4 T cells after COVID-19. Study-wide context: Post-vaccination samples were procured at a median of approximately 70 days following dose two (range 14 to 241).

Notes on the study in general: The study found that a median approximately 84% of reactive clones in convalescent patients appeared only post-vaccination. Within the convalescent patients, spike mono-reactivity was found in 304 of 307 vaccine-specific clones.

The treatment here: approximately 10-day PBMC culture with coronavirus spike peptide pools or control peptides (ViraFEST assay). Researchers used the Oncomine TCR Beta short-read assay to sequence DNA from cultured CD4+ T cells. In TCRdb, the PCR reads were re-called with MiXCR into one record per CDR3 protein. The sample yields about 13,000 distinct CDR3 sequences, 40% to 45% seen once. Germline V gene data show CDR1 as KGHSH and CDR2 as LQKENI. This CDR3 has 13 amino acids. Between the trimmed V and J ends, which lost 0 bases and 6 bases, there was a span of 8 bases. Specimen: CD4+ T cells from blood, cultured in vitro. The rearrangement joins TRBV18 to TRBJ1-2, with D possibly matching TRBD1 (5 bases). The source of this sequence is a human donor who had recovered from COVID-19. In DNA form, the CDR3 reads TGTGCCAGCTCACCACCTCCCAGGGATGGCTACACCTTC. Its protein is CASSPPPRDGYTF.